The present T cell receptor (beta chain) was sequenced within a study of beta chain features in type 1 diabetes (dated by TCRdb to 2017 to 2018). Study-wide context: No differences in mean age, gender distribution, total cell number or subset yield were found between patients and healthy donors. A total of 85 million to 110 million sorted cells were examined across all samples, and RNA yield correlated strongly with the number of cells per subset. In the study, TCRB repertoires of sorted circulating CD4+ T cell subsets from recently diagnosed type 1 diabetes patients were compared with those of matched healthy donors. Regulatory and stem cell-like memory subsets were isolated from only 8 patients and about eight healthy donors, whereas naive and central memory subsets came from all 30 or so donors.

All of the isolated RNA was reverse transcribed with the High Capacity cDNA Reverse Transcription Kit, so expressed TCRB transcripts were sequenced. Naive, central memory and regulatory T cell samples underwent deep immunoSEQ sequencing, averaging around 4 million total reads per sample. After sorted cells were lysed in RLT buffer, RNA was extracted with DNase-treated RNeasy Micro or Mini kits, with the choice depending on cell number. Each cell subset was processed separately to prevent cross-contamination, with patient and healthy donor samples processed together. TCRB sequences were amplified from cDNA with the immunoSEQ multiplex PCR, producing 87-bp fragments spanning the CDR3 region. Sequencing of the amplicons was done on the Illumina HiSeq platform. Per the authors' processing: Synthetic template baselines were used to correct PCR bias computationally, reads within Hamming distance 2 were collapsed, and singletons that could not be merged were discarded. Reads were aligned to IMGT to assign V, D and J genes, CDR3 length, and insertions or deletions at six rearrangement sites. Within each subset, clonotype counts were normalized to sorted cell number, and only after that were true diversity and Gini coefficients computed with the tcR R package. The overlap coefficient, calculated on TCRB nucleotide sequences, was used to measure repertoire sharing. Out-of-frame TCRB sequences from naive cells were analyzed as a proxy for the pre-selection repertoire. In its TCRdb copy, this immuneACCESS table keeps in-frame sequences only and misses some clones. Where compared with another copy, unresolved V genes explain less than half of these, and the others have no known cause. V and J calls and clone size are as listed in that table; D and trimming were resolved from the DNA. The sample profile shows some 150,000 clones; less than 11% of them were found once. The ten largest clonotypes hold roughly 1.4% of the sample.

In the germline V gene, CDR1 corresponds to MRHNA and CDR2 to SNTAGT. After removal of 4 bases from V and 9 bases from J, the junction retains 4 bases not matched to a gene. Measured from the cysteine to the phenylalanine, the CDR3 is 13 residues long. Of the read, only the CDR3 DNA is kept; its 39 bases are in frame from base 1. Broad study findings and their caveats: Only small numbers of individuals were included in the HLA sub-analyses, which left unresolved whether HLA type had any influence on TCRB rearrangement. The naive, central memory and regulatory TCRB repertoires appeared to resemble one another more closely among patients than among healthy donors. Type 1 diabetes patients showed a moderate but significant shortening of TCRB CDR3 length in all four CD4+ subsets. PCR might favor shorter templates, but patient and control samples were amplified and corrected together, so any skew would affect both groups equally. Sequencing cDNA rather than genomic DNA could over-represent highly expressing activated cells, although activation and CD3 levels did not differ between groups. At VDJ recombination sites, type 1 diabetes patients had fewer insertions and more deleted nucleotides, which implies abnormalities in thymic rearrangement.

Each donor gave one peripheral blood draw, about 100 mL on average, collected into heparinised tubes. A BD FACSAria II and a panel including CD45RO, CCR7, CD25, CD127, CD95 and CD27 were used to sort naive, central memory, regulatory and stem cell-like memory CD4+ T cells. Every sorted population had a purity above 98%. Right away, PBMCs were isolated by Lymphoprep density gradient centrifugation and were stained directly, with no culture step. Samples were stained and sorted in pairs, with one healthy donor and one patient per experiment, so that batch effects were minimized. About this clone: This receptor's antigen is unknown. Base-call qualities are not available, and no considerably larger clone is one nucleotide away.

The source material was naive CD4+ T cells from blood. Sample cell subset or site, as interpreted from the label and publication: true naive CD4+ T cells. This TCR was recovered from a man younger than 35 in good health. The chain couples TRBV6-4 to TRBJ2-1, and TRBD2 matches 9 of the central bases. CDR3 protein: CASSGRGGGEQFF. The DNA sequence follows: TGTGCCAGCAGTGGGCGGGGGGGCGGTGAGCAGTTCTTC.